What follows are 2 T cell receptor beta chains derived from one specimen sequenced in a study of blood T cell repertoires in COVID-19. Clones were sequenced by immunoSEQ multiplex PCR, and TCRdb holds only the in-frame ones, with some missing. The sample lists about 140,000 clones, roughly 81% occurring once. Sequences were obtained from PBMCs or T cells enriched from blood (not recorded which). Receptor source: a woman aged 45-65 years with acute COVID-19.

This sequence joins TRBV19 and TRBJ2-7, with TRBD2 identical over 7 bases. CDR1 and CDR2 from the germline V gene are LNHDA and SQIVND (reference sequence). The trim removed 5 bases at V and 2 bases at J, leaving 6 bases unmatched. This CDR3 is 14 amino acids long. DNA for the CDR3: TGTGCCAGTAGTGGCAAGCGGGGAGCCTACGAGCAGTACTTC. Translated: CASSGKRGAYEQYF.

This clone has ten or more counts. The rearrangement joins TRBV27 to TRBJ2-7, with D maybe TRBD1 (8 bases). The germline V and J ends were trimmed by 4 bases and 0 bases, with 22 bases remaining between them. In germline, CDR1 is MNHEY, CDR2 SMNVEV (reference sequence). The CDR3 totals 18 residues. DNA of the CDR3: TGTGCCAGCAGTTCCTGGACAGGGAGGGCGAAAAGCTCCTACGAGCAGTACTTC. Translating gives CASSSWTGRAKSSYEQYF.